This T cell receptor (beta chain) comes out of a study of blood T cell repertoires in COVID-19. Germline V gives CDR1 SGDLS, CDR2 YYNGEE. The CDR3 covers 15 residues. V was pared by 1 base and J by 1 base, with 8 bases between. The repertoire was sequenced with immunoSEQ multiplex PCR; TCRdb's copy has only in-frame clones and lacks some. The table shows 250,000 to 350,000 clones, with approximately 87% occurring only once. Sequenced sample: PBMCs or T cells enriched from blood (not recorded which). The chain combines TRBV9 with TRBJ1-4; no reliable D call. This TCR was sampled from a woman under 40 who had recovered from COVID-19. CDR3 nucleotides: TGTGCCAGCAGCGTATTGCCGGGAACTAATGAAAAACTGTTTTTT. Protein product: CASSVLPGTNEKLFF.